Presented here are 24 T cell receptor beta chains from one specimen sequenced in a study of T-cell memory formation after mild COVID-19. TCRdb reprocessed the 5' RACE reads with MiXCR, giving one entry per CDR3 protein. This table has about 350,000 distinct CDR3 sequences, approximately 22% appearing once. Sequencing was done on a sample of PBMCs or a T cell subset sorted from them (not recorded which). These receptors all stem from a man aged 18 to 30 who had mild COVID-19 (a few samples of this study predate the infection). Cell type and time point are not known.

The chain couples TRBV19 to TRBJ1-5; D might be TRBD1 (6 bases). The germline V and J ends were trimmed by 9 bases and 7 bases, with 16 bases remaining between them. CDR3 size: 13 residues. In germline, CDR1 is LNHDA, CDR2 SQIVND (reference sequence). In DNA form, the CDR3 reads TGTGCCAGCGGGGGGGGGCTGCGGCAGCCCCAGCATTTT. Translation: CASGGGLRQPQHF. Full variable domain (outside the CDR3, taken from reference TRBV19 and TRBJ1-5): DGGITQSPKYLFRKEGQNVTLSCEQNLNHDAMYWYRQDPGQGLRLIYYSQIVNDFQKGDIAEGYSVSREKKESFPLTVTSAQKNPTAFYLCASGGGLRQPQHFGDGTRLSIL.

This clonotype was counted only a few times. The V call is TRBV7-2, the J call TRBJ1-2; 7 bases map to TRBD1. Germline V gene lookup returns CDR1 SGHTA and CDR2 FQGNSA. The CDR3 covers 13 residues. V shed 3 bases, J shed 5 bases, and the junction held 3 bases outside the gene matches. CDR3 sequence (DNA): TGTGCCAGCAGCTTCGACAGGGTATATGGCTACACCTTC. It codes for CASSFDRVYGYTF.

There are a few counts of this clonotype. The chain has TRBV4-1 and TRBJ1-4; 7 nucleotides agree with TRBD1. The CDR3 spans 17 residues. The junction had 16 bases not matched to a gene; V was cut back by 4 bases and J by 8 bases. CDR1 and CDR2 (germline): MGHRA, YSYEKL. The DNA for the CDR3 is TGCGCCAGCAGCCGCGGACAGGTTGGAACTTCGCGGGAAAAACTGTTTTTT. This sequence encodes CASSRGQVGTSREKLFF.

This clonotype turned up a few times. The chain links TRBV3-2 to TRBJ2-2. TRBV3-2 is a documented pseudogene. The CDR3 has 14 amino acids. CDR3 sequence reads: CASRGRGNTGELFF. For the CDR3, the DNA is TGTGCCAGCAGAGGTCGGGGGAACACCGGGGAGCTGTTTTTT.

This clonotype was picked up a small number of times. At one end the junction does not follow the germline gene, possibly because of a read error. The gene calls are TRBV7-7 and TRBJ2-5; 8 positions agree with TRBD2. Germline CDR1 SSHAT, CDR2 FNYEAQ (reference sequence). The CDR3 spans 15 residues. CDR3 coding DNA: TGTGCTAGCAGCTTGCTAGCGGGCCCCCAAGAGACCCAGTACTTC. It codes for CASSLLAGPQETQYF. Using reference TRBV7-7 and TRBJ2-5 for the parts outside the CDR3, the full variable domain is GAGVSQSPRYKVTKRGQDVTLRCDPISSHATLYWYQQALGQGPEFLTYFNYEAQPDKSGLPSDRFSAERPEGSISTLTIQRTEQRDSAMYRCASSLLAGPQETQYFGPGTRLLVL.

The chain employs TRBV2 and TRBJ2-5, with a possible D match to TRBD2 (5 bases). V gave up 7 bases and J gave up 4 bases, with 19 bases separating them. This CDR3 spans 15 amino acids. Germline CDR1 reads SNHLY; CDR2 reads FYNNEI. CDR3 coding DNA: TGTGCCAGCACTCCCCAGGCCCTCGGAGGAGAGACCCAGTACTTC. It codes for CASTPQALGGETQYF.

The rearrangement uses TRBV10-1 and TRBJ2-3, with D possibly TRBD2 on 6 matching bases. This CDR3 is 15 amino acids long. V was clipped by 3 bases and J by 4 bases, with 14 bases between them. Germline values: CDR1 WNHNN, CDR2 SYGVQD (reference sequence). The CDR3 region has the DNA TGCGCCAGCAGTGAAGGAGGGCTCCGCGCAGATACGCAGTATTTT. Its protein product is CASSEGGLRADTQYF.

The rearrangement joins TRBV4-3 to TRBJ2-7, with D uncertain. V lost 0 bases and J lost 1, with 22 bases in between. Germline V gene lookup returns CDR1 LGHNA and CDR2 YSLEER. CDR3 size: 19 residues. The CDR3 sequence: CASSQEYPSEAAGSYEQYF. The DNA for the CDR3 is TGCGCCAGCAGCCAAGAATACCCCTCCGAGGCAGCTGGATCCTACGAGCAGTACTTC.

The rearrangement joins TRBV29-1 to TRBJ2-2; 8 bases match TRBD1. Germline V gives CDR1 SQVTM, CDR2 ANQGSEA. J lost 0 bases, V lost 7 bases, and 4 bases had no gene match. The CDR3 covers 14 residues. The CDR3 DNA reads TGCAGCGGATGGACAGGGCCGAACACCGGGGAGCTGTTTTTT. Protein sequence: CSGWTGPNTGELFF.

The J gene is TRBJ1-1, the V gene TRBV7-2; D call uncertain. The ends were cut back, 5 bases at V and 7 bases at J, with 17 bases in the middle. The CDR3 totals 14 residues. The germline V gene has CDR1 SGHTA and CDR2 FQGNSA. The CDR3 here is CASSPVHTPSEAFF. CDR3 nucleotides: TGTGCCAGCAGCCCTGTACATACTCCTAGTGAAGCTTTCTTT.

CDR3 bases: TGTGCCATCAGAGGTATCGGGAAAGATACGCAGTATTTT. Protein sequence: CAIRGIGKDTQYF. This chain joins TRBV10-3 and TRBJ2-3; maybe TRBD2 (5 bases). V lost 6 bases and J lost 5, with 12 bases in between. The CDR3 totals 13 residues. Germline loops: CDR1 ENHRY, CDR2 SYGVKD.

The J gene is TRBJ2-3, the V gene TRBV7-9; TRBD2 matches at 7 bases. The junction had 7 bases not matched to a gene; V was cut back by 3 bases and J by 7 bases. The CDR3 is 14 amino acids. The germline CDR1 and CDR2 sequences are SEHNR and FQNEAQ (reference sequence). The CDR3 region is CASSFGGLENTQYF. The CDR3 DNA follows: TGTGCCAGCAGCTTTGGAGGACTAGAGAATACGCAGTATTTT.

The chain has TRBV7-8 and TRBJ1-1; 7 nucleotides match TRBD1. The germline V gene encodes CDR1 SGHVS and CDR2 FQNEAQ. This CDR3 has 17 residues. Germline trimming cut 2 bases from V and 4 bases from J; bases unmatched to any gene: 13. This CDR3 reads CASSLLPGGWSGTEAFF. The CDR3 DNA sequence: TGTGCCAGCAGCTTACTCCCAGGGGGATGGAGCGGCACTGAAGCTTTCTTT.

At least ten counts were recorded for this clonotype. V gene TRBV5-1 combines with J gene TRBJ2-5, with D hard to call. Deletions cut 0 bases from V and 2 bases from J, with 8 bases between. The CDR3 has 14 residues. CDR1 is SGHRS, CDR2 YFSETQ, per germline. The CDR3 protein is CASSLGNGQETQYF. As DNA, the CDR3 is TGCGCCAGCAGCTTGGGCAACGGACAAGAGACCCAGTACTTC.

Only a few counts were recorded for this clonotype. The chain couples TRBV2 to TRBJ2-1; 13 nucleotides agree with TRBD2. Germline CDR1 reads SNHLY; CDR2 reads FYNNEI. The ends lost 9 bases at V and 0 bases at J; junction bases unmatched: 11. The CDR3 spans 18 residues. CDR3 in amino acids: CARGPGLAGSDSYNEQFF. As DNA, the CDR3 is TGTGCCAGGGGCCCGGGACTAGCGGGGTCTGACTCCTACAATGAGCAGTTCTTC.

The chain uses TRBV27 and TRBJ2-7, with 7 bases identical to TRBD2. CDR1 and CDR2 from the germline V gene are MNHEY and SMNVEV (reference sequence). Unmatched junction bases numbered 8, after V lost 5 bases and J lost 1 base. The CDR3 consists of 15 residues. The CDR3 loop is CASSRGRGRSYEQYV. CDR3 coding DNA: TGTGCCAGCAGTCGGGGGAGGGGCAGATCCTACGAGCAGTACGTC.

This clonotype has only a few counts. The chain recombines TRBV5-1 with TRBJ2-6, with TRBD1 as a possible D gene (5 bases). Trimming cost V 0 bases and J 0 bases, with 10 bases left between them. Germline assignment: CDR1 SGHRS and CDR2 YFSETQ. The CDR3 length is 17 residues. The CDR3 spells CASSLEGVPSGANVLTF. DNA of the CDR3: TGCGCCAGCAGCTTGGAAGGGGTCCCCTCTGGGGCCAACGTCCTGACTTTC. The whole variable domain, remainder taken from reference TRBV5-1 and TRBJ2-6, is KAGVTQTPRYLIKTRGQQVTLSCSPISGHRSVSWYQQTPGQGLQFLFEYFSETQRNKGNFPGRFSGRQFSNSRSEMNVSTLELGDSALYLCASSLEGVPSGANVLTFGAGSRLTVL.

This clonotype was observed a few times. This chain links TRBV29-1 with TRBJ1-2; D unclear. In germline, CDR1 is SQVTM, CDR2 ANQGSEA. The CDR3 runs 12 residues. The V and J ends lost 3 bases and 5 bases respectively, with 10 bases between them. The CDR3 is CSVDGESYGYTF. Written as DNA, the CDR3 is TGCAGCGTTGATGGCGAATCGTATGGCTACACCTTC. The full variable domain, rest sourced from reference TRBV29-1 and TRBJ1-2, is SAVISQKPSRDICQRGTSLTIQCQVDSQVTMMFWYRQQPGQSLTLIATANQGSEATYESGFVIDKFPISRPNLTFSTLTVSNMSPEDSSIYLCSVDGESYGYTFGSGTRLTVV.

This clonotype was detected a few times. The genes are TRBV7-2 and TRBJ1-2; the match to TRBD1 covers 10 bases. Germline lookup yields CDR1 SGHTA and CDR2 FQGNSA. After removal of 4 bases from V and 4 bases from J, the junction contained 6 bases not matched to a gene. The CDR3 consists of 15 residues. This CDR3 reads CASSWRQGAGYGYTF. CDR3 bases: TGTGCCAGCAGCTGGAGACAGGGGGCGGGCTATGGCTACACCTTC.

The chain's CDR3 is CASSELLTGEQYV. The CDR3 DNA reads TGTGCCAGCAGTGAACTCCTGACTGGCGAGCAGTACGTC. J is TRBJ2-7 and V is TRBV6-1, with no clear D. The V end lost 2 bases, the J end lost 6 bases, and 11 bases lay between the germline ends. The CDR3 is 13 residues long. Looked up from germline, CDR1 is MNHNS and CDR2 is SASEGT.

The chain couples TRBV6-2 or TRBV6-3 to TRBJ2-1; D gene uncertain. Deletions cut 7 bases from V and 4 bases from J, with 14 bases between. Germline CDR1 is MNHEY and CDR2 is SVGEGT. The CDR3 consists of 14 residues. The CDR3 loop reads CASTRSETYNEQFF. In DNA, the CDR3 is TGTGCCAGCACTAGAAGTGAGACTTACAATGAGCAGTTCTTC.

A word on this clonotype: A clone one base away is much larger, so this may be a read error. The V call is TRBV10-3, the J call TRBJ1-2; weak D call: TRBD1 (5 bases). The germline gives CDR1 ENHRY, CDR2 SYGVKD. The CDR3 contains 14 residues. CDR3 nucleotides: TGTGCCTTCAGTGAGGGGCGGGGGAGCTATGGCTACACCTTC. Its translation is CAFSEGRGSYGYTF.

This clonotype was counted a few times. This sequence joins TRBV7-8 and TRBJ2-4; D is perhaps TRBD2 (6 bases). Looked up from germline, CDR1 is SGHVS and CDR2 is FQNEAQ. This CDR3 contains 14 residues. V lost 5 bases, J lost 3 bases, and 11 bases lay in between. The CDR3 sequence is CASSGGSVKNIQYF. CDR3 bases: TGTGCCAGCAGCGGAGGGTCGGTCAAAAACATTCAGTACTTC.

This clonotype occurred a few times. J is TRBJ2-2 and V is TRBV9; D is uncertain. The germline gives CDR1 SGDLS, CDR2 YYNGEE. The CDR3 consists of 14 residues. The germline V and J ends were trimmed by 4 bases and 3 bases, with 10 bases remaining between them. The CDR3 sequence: CASSHGSDTGELFF. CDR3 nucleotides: TGTGCCAGCAGCCACGGATCGGACACCGGGGAGCTGTTTTTT.